The 6 T cell receptor beta chains given below trace back to one sample, sequenced in a study of T cell changes during pregnancy in multiple sclerosis. TCRdb's table, derived via immunoSEQ multiplex PCR, lists solely in-frame clones and lacks some. Altogether about 97,000 clones are present, 90% being singletons, with the ten largest covering approximately 0.76%. Source: peripheral blood, taken in the second trimester of pregnancy. All receptors come from a female donor in good health, enrolled as a control in a pregnancy study.

The chain uses TRBV6-5 and TRBJ1-2, with D possibly TRBD1 on 5 matching bases. Trimming shortened V by 2 bases and J by 2 bases, and 9 bases separated the two germline ends. Germline CDR1 is MNHEY and CDR2 is SVGAGI. The CDR3 runs 14 residues. The CDR3 region is CASSYVTGNYGYTF. The CDR3 DNA sequence: TGTGCCAGCAGTTACGTAACAGGAAACTATGGCTACACCTTC.

V gene TRBV4-1 combines with J gene TRBJ2-3; the D is unclear. This CDR3 comprises 15 residues. CDR1 and CDR2 from the germline V gene are MGHRA and YSYEKL. V was trimmed by 1 base and J by 5 bases, leaving 13 bases between them. The CDR3 DNA sequence: TGCGCCAGCAGCCAAGTTTTTAGAACCCTAGATACGCAGTATTTT. It is translated as CASSQVFRTLDTQYF.

The V call is TRBV6-6, the J call TRBJ1-5; possible D gene TRBD1, 6 bases. V dropped 6 bases and J dropped 1 base, with 16 bases sitting between them. Looked up from germline, CDR1 is MNHNY and CDR2 is SVGAGI (reference sequence). There are 16 residues in the CDR3. The CDR3 loop reads CASRLGQRRSNQPQHF. The CDR3 DNA follows: TGTGCCAGCAGACTCGGACAGAGGAGGAGCAATCAGCCCCAGCATTTT.

CDR3 DNA: TGTGCCAGCAGTTTAACGGCGGCGGGTCTTGGCTACACCTTC. Protein: CASSLTAAGLGYTF. The chain joins TRBV28 to TRBJ1-2, with D unresolved. V dropped 2 bases and J dropped 7 bases, with 14 bases sitting between them. The CDR3 consists of 14 residues. Germline CDR1 MDHEN, CDR2 SYDVKM.

The chain links TRBV4-1 to TRBJ2-7; the match to TRBD1 covers 10 bases. V trimming: 6 bases; J trimming: 3 bases; junction bases outside the gene matches: 11. The CDR3 spans 16 residues. In germline, CDR1 is MGHRA, CDR2 YSYEKL. CDR3 DNA: TGCGCCAGCAGTCGGGGAAGGGACAGGGGATTCTACGAGCAGTACTTC. This sequence encodes CASSRGRDRGFYEQYF.

The rearrangement joins TRBV5-6 to TRBJ1-5; D might be TRBD1 (6 bases). Germline loops: CDR1 SGHDT, CDR2 YYEEEE. V was trimmed by 2 bases and J by 3 bases, leaving 12 bases between them. The CDR3 runs to 15 residues. CDR3 in DNA: TGTGCCAGCAGCTTTCGACGGACAGTCAATCAGCCCCAGCATTTT. Amino acids: CASSFRRTVNQPQHF.